This entry lists 13 T cell receptor beta chains sequenced from one sample in a study of cytomegalovirus exposure and HLA in healthy donors. The PCR ran on 60 Vbeta and 13 Jbeta primers. Some clones are missing from TCRdb's copy, which holds only in-frame ones; the method was immunoSEQ multiplex PCR. The listing contains about 70,000 clones. What was sequenced was PBMCs. The receptors shown here come from a woman in her 30s in good health and CMV-seronegative.

The gene calls are TRBV5-4 and TRBJ1-5; D is possibly TRBD1 (5 bases). V was trimmed by 3 bases and J by 2 bases, leaving 6 bases between them. CDR3 size: 13 residues. Germline V gene data show CDR1 as SGHNT and CDR2 as YYREEE (reference sequence). CDR3 loop: CASSSGGNQPQHF. For the CDR3, the DNA is TGTGCCAGCAGCTCGGGGGGCAATCAGCCCCAGCATTTT.

The chain has TRBV4-3 and TRBJ2-7; a weak D match, TRBD2 (7 bases). This CDR3 region has 16 residues. The germline gives CDR1 LGHNA, CDR2 YSLEER. V lost 0 bases, J lost 2 bases, and 14 bases lay in between. Here the CDR3 reads CASSQDGGGGAYEQYF. CDR3 DNA: TGCGCCAGCAGCCAAGATGGTGGCGGGGGCGCCTACGAGCAGTACTTC.

The rearrangement joins TRBV18 to TRBJ2-7; D is unresolved. V was clipped by 2 bases and J by 5 bases, with 4 bases between them. Germline-derived CDR1 and CDR2 are KGHSH and LQKENI. The length of the CDR3 is 11 residues. Here the CDR3 reads CASSPFDEQYF. CDR3 DNA: TGTGCCAGCTCACCATTCGACGAGCAGTACTTC.

V and J are TRBV29-1 and TRBJ1-2; D unclear. CDR1 SQVTM and CDR2 ANQGSEA come from the germline V gene. CDR3 length: 13 residues. The CDR3: CSALGGENYGYTF. CDR3 sequence (DNA): TGCAGTGCGTTAGGAGGAGAGAACTATGGCTACACCTTC.

The chain is built from TRBV19 and TRBJ2-3; no clear D gene. Trimming shortened V by 7 bases and J by 4 bases, and 15 bases separated the two germline ends. This CDR3 is 14 amino acids long. Looked up from germline, CDR1 is LNHDA and CDR2 is SQIVND (reference sequence). The CDR3 is CASKPARSADTQYF. The CDR3 nucleotides are TGTGCCAGTAAGCCCGCACGGTCGGCAGATACGCAGTATTTT.

This chain connects TRBV4-2 to TRBJ2-2; TRBD1 might be the D (6 bases). CDR1 LGHNA and CDR2 YNFKEQ come from the germline V gene. The ends were cut back, 0 bases at V and 7 bases at J, with 12 bases in the middle. This CDR3 has 15 amino acids. The CDR3 coding sequence is TGTGCCAGCAGCCAAGATGGGGGCCAGGGCGGGGAGCTGTTTTTT. Protein product: CASSQDGGQGGELFF.

The CDR3 bases are TGTGCCAGCAGCTTATCAGGCAGATCCTACGAGCAGTACTTC. This translates into CASSLSGRSYEQYF. V is TRBV5-6 and J is TRBJ2-7, with unresolved D. The CDR3 runs to 14 residues. V lost 2 bases and J lost 1, with 10 bases in between. Germline CDR1 reads SGHDT; CDR2 reads YYEEEE.

V is TRBV6-6 and J is TRBJ1-2; 8 bases are a match to TRBD1. Germline trimming cut 0 bases from V and 6 bases from J; bases unmatched to any gene: 6. The CDR3 spans 15 residues. The germline V gene encodes CDR1 MNHNY and CDR2 SVGAGI (reference sequence). This CDR3 is CASSYSLRQGNGYTF. As DNA, the CDR3 is TGTGCCAGCAGTTACTCGTTGAGACAGGGGAATGGCTACACCTTC.

This sequence joins TRBV14 and TRBJ1-6; 7 bases fit TRBD1. The CDR3 has 14 amino acids. Germline V CDR1 and CDR2: SGHDN, FVKESK. The trim removed 4 bases at V and 7 bases at J, leaving 4 bases unmatched. The CDR3 coding sequence is TGTGCCAGCAGCCTCGGGACAGCGAATTCACCCCTCCACTTT. Encoded protein: CASSLGTANSPLHF.

This sequence joins TRBV4-2 and TRBJ2-1, with TRBD2 as a possible D gene (6 bases). The CDR3 covers 17 residues. The V end lost 0 bases, the J end lost 0 bases, and 12 bases lay between the germline ends. Looked up from germline, CDR1 is LGHNA and CDR2 is YNFKEQ. The CDR3 nucleotides read TGTGCCAGCAGCCAAGACCCCATAGCGGTCTCCTACAATGAGCAGTTCTTC. Encoded protein: CASSQDPIAVSYNEQFF.

The chain combines TRBV28 with TRBJ1-4; possible D gene TRBD1, 5 bases. Germline lookup yields CDR1 MDHEN and CDR2 SYDVKM. This CDR3 spans 18 amino acids. V was clipped by 6 bases and J by 4 bases, with 24 bases between them. The CDR3 DNA follows: TGTGCCAGCAGCGACCTCCGGGACTCCCTCGGGGGTAATGAAAAACTGTTTTTT. Residues: CASSDLRDSLGGNEKLFF.

The chain uses TRBV10-3 and TRBJ1-1, with a weak D call TRBD1 (5 bases). This CDR3 is 13 amino acids long. Trimming cost V 5 bases and J 5 bases, with 12 bases left between them. CDR1 is ENHRY and CDR2 is SYGVKD in the germline V gene. The CDR3 loop reads CAISTGLGTEAFF. The CDR3 nucleotides read TGTGCCATCAGTACAGGCCTTGGGACTGAAGCTTTCTTT.

The rearrangement links TRBV6-5 to TRBJ2-1; 8 nucleotides match TRBD1. The V gene end was trimmed by 6 bases and the J gene end by 4 bases; junction bases not matched to a gene: 8. Per the germline V gene, CDR1 is MNHEY and CDR2 is SVGAGI. The CDR3 runs to 15 residues. The CDR3 bases are TGTGCCAGCAGCCCCCGGACAGGGCTATACAATGAGCAGTTCTTC. This sequence encodes CASSPRTGLYNEQFF.